This T cell receptor (beta chain) was found in a study of neoadjuvant nivolumab and ipilimumab in lung cancer. Study-level points and caveats: Only two of four nivolumab-treated tumors gained richness and clonality by surgery. Resected tumors had greater TCR richness and clonality than uninvolved lung. Resected-tumor TCR richness correlated positively with pretherapy blood richness. Pathologic regression was not significantly tied to TCR clonality.

Of note for this clone: Its specificity is not known.

The CDR3 runs 13 residues. CDR1 and CDR2 from the germline V gene are ENHRY and SYGVKD. V lost 2 bases to trimming and J lost 1 base, with 5 bases between them. Some clones are missing from TCRdb's copy, which holds only in-frame ones; the method was immunoSEQ multiplex PCR. Of tens of thousands of clones listed, about 83% are singletons. The sample was tumor tissue, taken after neoadjuvant nivolumab, alone or with ipilimumab, at or shortly before surgery. V usage is TRBV10-3 and J usage is TRBJ1-1, with D hard to call. The sequence came from an adult with non-small cell lung cancer. The CDR3 DNA sequence: TGTGCCATCAGTGAGAGGAGGAACACTGAAGCTTTCTTT. Its translation: CAISERRNTEAFF.